These T cell receptor beta chains were read from a single sample in a study of type 1 regulatory T cells. For these TCRs, the target antigens are not known. TCRdb reprocessed the reads with MiXCR, giving one entry per CDR3 protein. The top ten hold roughly 8.3% of the sample, which has tens of thousands of distinct CDR3 sequences, less than 25% seen once. The sample taken for sequencing was cultured type 1 regulatory T (Tr1) cells, either the whole culture or a sorted fraction (not recorded which). These receptors were taken from a human donor in good health. Each CDR3 is given with its conserved first and last residue. D genes are given only for firm matches. Rows may omit the clone size; those that give it use once, few, many or a size class.

D | J | V | size | DNA | CDR3
. | TRBJ1-1 | TRBV5-1 | . | TGCGCCAGCACCCCTGGGGGGGCGAACACTGAAGCTTTCTTT | CASTPGGANTEAFF
TRBD1 | TRBJ2-7 | TRBV29-1 | . | TGCAGCGTTGGGGACAGGCTTCGGTCCTACGAGCAGTACTTC | CSVGDRLRSYEQYF
. | TRBJ1-2 | TRBV7-2 | . | TGTGCCAGCAGCCCCCTCATCGGGGTCGGCTACACCTTC | CASSPLIGVGYTF
TRBD1 | TRBJ1-4 | TRBV12-3/TRBV12-4 | many | TGTGCCAGCACCACAGGGGCAGCTAATGAAAAACTGTTTTTT | CASTTGAANEKLFF
. | TRBJ1-5 | TRBV4-3 | . | TGCGCCAGCAGCCCAAATCCCGGACAGCCCCAGCATTTT | CASSPNPGQPQHF
TRBD2 | TRBJ2-7 | TRBV27 | . | TGTGCCAGCAGGAGGTTGAGTAGCGGGAACGACGAGCAGTACTTC | CASRRLSSGNDEQYF
. | TRBJ2-3 | TRBV20-1 | few | TGCAGTGCTAGGGTGGCCACAGATACGCAGTATTTT | CSARVATDTQYF
TRBD1 | TRBJ2-5 | TRBV27 | . | TGTGCCAGCAGCGTCGGGACAGGGGTGATAGAGACCCAGTACTTC | CASSVGTGVIETQYF
. | TRBJ2-1 | TRBV5-5 | many | TGTGCCAGCAGCCAGTCCTCCTCCTACAATGAGCAGTTCTTC | CASSQSSSYNEQFF
. | TRBJ1-5 | TRBV7-2 | . | TGTGCCAGCAGCTTAAGGGTAGAGAATCAGCCCCAGCATTTT | CASSLRVENQPQHF
. | TRBJ2-3 | TRBV9 | many | TGTGCCAGCAGCGCACTCGTGCGGAGCCGCAGTACGAATACGCAGTATTTT | CASSALVRSRSTNTQYF
. | TRBJ2-1 | TRBV12-3/TRBV12-4 | few | TGTGCCAGCAGTTTTGCCGGTCACAATGAGCAGTTCTTC | CASSFAGHNEQFF
. | TRBJ1-2 | TRBV20-1 | few | TGCAGTGCTAGCCGAGGGGATCCCTATGGCTACACCTTC | CSASRGDPYGYTF
TRBD2 | TRBJ2-1 | TRBV5-6 | . | TGTGCCACCCCCCTAGCGGGAGAAATCGACGAGCAGTTCTTC | CATPLAGEIDEQFF
TRBD2 | TRBJ2-1 | TRBV27 | . | TGTGCCAGCAGTCCACGGACTAGCGGGAGGTCATACAATGAGCAGTTCTTC | CASSPRTSGRSYNEQFF